The TCR beta chain under discussion was sequenced for a study of T cells after yellow fever vaccination. Points on this clonotype: The antigen is undetermined.

Study conclusions and caveats: A weaker secondary response peaked on day 5, the primary on day 15.

TCRdb re-derived calls from the 5' RACE reads in MiXCR, one entry per CDR3 protein. The sample shows roughly 70,000 distinct CDR3 sequences, approximately 7.5% of them seen only once. CDR1 is MNHEY, CDR2 SMNVEV, per germline (reference sequence). There are 15 residues in the CDR3. With V trimmed by 3 bases and J by 3 bases, 5 bases remained unmatched. The sequence derives from a man between 25 and 39 years old who received the YFV17D yellow fever vaccine. Sequencing was performed on CD8+ T cells sorted from PBMCs, taken on the day of the yellow fever booster vaccination. The rearrangement joins TRBV27 to TRBJ2-3, with TRBD1 matching over 8 bases. CDR3 sequence: CASSFRDRITDTQYF. In DNA, the CDR3 is TGTGCCAGCAGTTTCCGGGACAGGATAACAGATACGCAGTATTTT.